The text below deals with one T cell receptor (beta chain). The time point denotes: cycle 4 day 1 (C4D1), after 6 weeks of nivolumab. Every patient had relapsed following autologous stem cell transplantation, and cohorts differed in brentuximab vedotin exposure. V gave up 3 bases and J gave up 3 bases; unmatched junction bases: 11. Germline assignment: CDR1 LNHDA and CDR2 SQIVND (reference sequence). This CDR3 has 18 amino acids. The sample is drawn from a study of PD-1 blockade in classical Hodgkin lymphoma. The method was immunoSEQ multiplex PCR; TCRdb's version includes in-frame clones alone and lacks a portion of them. The data contain around 20,000 clones, roughly 80% of them seen just once; the ten biggest clones take up 7.2%.

The receptor was derived from a human donor with classical Hodgkin lymphoma. Sequencing was performed on peripheral blood mononuclear cells (PBMCs), taken before the fourth cycle of nivolumab. This chain joins TRBV19 and TRBJ2-2; TRBD1 matches at 9 bases. The CDR3 DNA follows: TGTGCCAGTAGTATCCCAAATCTCCGGGACAGGGACACCGGGGAGCTGTTTTTT. This codes for CASSIPNLRDRDTGELFF.